This entry features one TCR beta chain sequence. Its antigen is undetermined. The data were produced by immunoSEQ multiplex PCR, yet TCRdb's version contains in-frame clones alone and is incomplete. The table records about 82,000 clones, around 88% of them present only once. The J segment lost 5 bases and the V segment lost 6 bases, leaving 3 bases of the junction unmatched. CDR3 length equals 12 residues. The germline V gene encodes CDR1 MNHNY and CDR2 SVGAGI (reference sequence). This record belongs to a study of OX40 agonist ivuxolimab in advanced cancers. Study context: Ivuxolimab is a fully human IgG2 antibody that activates OX40 (CD134). Patients in dose escalation had liver, melanoma, kidney or head and neck cancers. Study-level results: No determination was made of the antigen specificity of the expanded peripheral T cells.

The specimen comprised CD4+ or CD8+ T cells sorted from blood, sampled in a trial of the OX40 agonist ivuxolimab. The receptor comes from an adult with an advanced solid tumor such as melanoma, head and neck, liver or kidney cancer. The genes are TRBV6-6 and TRBJ2-7; TRBD2 aligns across 8 bases. This chain's CDR3 is CASRTSGHEQYF. CDR3 bases: TGTGCCAGCAGAACTAGCGGCCACGAGCAGTACTTC.